The 23 T cell receptor beta chains presented below share a single source sample, sequenced in a study of blood T cell repertoires in COVID-19 (dated by TCRdb to about 2020). Library generation was performed with the immunoSEQ multiplex PCR assay. Not all clones reach the TCRdb copy of this immuneACCESS table, which keeps in-frame sequences only. Checked studies attribute under half of the gap to unresolved V genes and leave the rest unexplained. This sample lists roughly 83,000 clones; 70% to 90% were detected once. The top ten hold under 8.5% of the sample. The sample consisted of peripheral blood. Receptors originate from a man older than 75 with active or convalescent COVID-19.

This chain joins TRBV5-6 and TRBJ1-2; D not certain. Deletions cut 4 bases from V and 8 bases from J, with 12 bases between. From germline, CDR1 is SGHDT and CDR2 YYEEEE. CDR3 length: 12 residues. Here the CDR3 reads CASSPTAGGYTF. In DNA form, the CDR3 reads TGTGCCAGCAGCCCCACAGCTGGGGGCTACACCTTC. The variable domain in full, completed from reference TRBV5-6 and TRBJ1-2, reads DAGVTQSPTHLIKTRGQQVTLRCSPKSGHDTVSWYQQALGQGPQFIFQYYEEEERQRGNFPDRFSGHQFPNYSSELNVNALLLGDSALYLCASSPTAGGYTFGSGTRLTVV.

The rearrangement joins TRBV19 to TRBJ2-3; weak D call: TRBD1 (5 bases). This CDR3 comprises 13 residues. V lost 3 bases, J lost 6 bases, and 10 bases lay in between. The germline V gene encodes CDR1 LNHDA and CDR2 SQIVND (reference sequence). In DNA form, the CDR3 reads TGTGCCAGTAGTATTCAAGGGGTTGATACGCAGTATTTT. Translation: CASSIQGVDTQYF.

This chain joins TRBV7-6 and TRBJ1-1; tentatively, D is TRBD1 (5 bases). Germline CDR1 reads SGHVS; CDR2 reads FNYEAQ. The CDR3 is 15 residues long. V dropped 5 bases and J dropped 2 bases, with 15 bases sitting between them. The CDR3 DNA follows: TGTGCCAGCAGCCGACAAACAGGAACCAACACTGAAGCTTTCTTT. This sequence encodes CASSRQTGTNTEAFF.

This CDR3 reads CASSLEDRGFGNTIYF. CDR3 in DNA: TGTGCCAGCAGCTTAGAGGACAGGGGTTTCGGAAACACCATATATTTT. This chain connects TRBV11-2 to TRBJ1-3, with 9 bases aligning to TRBD1. The junction had 4 bases not matched to a gene; V was cut back by 0 bases and J by 4 bases. Germline V gene data show CDR1 as SGHAT and CDR2 as FQNNGV. The CDR3 extends over 16 amino acids. The full variable domain, in which reference TRBV11-2 and TRBJ1-3 provide the parts outside the CDR3, is EAGVAQSPRYKIIEKRQSVAFWCNPISGHATLYWYQQILGQGPKLLIQFQNNGVVDDSQLPKDRFSAERLKGVDSTLKIQPAKLEDSAVYLCASSLEDRGFGNTIYFGEGSWLTVV.

The CDR3 spells CASSLGGRPNTEAFF. As DNA, the CDR3 is TGTGCCAGCAGCTTGGGCGGGAGACCTAACACTGAAGCTTTCTTT. The chain is built from TRBV5-6 and TRBJ1-1, with D uncertain. Trimming cost V 0 bases and J 2 bases, with 11 bases left between them. The CDR3 sequence is 15 residues long. Looked up from germline, CDR1 is SGHDT and CDR2 is YYEEEE. The variable domain in full, completed from reference TRBV5-6 and TRBJ1-1, reads DAGVTQSPTHLIKTRGQQVTLRCSPKSGHDTVSWYQQALGQGPQFIFQYYEEEERQRGNFPDRFSGHQFPNYSSELNVNALLLGDSALYLCASSLGGRPNTEAFFGQGTRLTVV.

The chain joins TRBV3-1 (or the pseudogene TRBV3-2) to TRBJ2-4; TRBD2 is a possible D gene (5 bases). The CDR3 is 13 residues long. CDR1 LGHDT and CDR2 YNNKEL come from the germline V gene (reference sequence). Trimming cost V 4 bases and J 8 bases, with 12 bases left between them. CDR3 amino acids: CASSRREIHIQYF. CDR3 coding DNA: TGTGCCAGCAGCCGAAGGGAGATCCACATTCAGTACTTC.

The rearrangement uses TRBV6-1 and TRBJ1-6; D gene uncertain. The CDR3 consists of 19 residues. Trimming shortened V by 0 bases and J by 0 bases, and 15 bases separated the two germline ends. Germline CDR1 MNHNS, CDR2 SASEGT. The chain's CDR3 is CASSEAHLERSSYNSPLHF. CDR3 in DNA: TGTGCCAGCAGTGAAGCGCATCTTGAAAGGAGCTCCTATAATTCACCCCTCCACTTT.

The V gene is TRBV29-1, the J gene TRBJ2-5; 10 bases match TRBD2. Looked up from germline, CDR1 is SQVTM and CDR2 is ANQGSEA. The CDR3 runs to 18 residues. Unmatched junction bases numbered 20, after V lost 4 bases and J lost 6 bases. The CDR3: CSVVGPSSGGHDKKTQYF. The CDR3 DNA follows: TGCAGCGTTGTAGGTCCTTCTAGCGGGGGTCATGACAAGAAGACCCAGTACTTC.

Only one count was recorded for this clone. This CDR3 is CASNLGAGRSKTQYF. In nucleotides, the CDR3 is TGTGCCAGCAATCTAGGGGCAGGGCGGTCGAAGACCCAGTACTTC. The V call is TRBV7-9, the J call TRBJ2-5; the D gene is possibly TRBD1 (5 bases). The CDR3 runs to 15 residues. CDR1 is SEHNR, CDR2 FQNEAQ, per germline (reference sequence). V was cut by 7 bases and J by 6 bases, with 21 bases left in between.

The gene calls are TRBV29-1 and TRBJ1-2; D call uncertain. V shed 4 bases and J shed 2 bases, with 8 bases lying between them. The germline V gene has CDR1 SQVTM and CDR2 ANQGSEA. The CDR3 is 12 amino acids. The CDR3 DNA is TGCAGCGTTGGAGTGAGAAACTATGGCTACACCTTC. It encodes CSVGVRNYGYTF.

In this sample, this clone turned up a few times. The J gene is TRBJ1-1, the V gene TRBV27; possibly TRBD1 for D (6 bases). Germline V gives CDR1 MNHEY, CDR2 SMNVEV (reference sequence). The CDR3 length is 15 residues. V was cut by 1 base and J by 8 bases, with 17 bases left in between. CDR3 DNA: TGTGCCAGCAGTTTATGGGAGGGACAACCAAGGGAAGCTTTCTTT. It encodes CASSLWEGQPREAFF.

The rearrangement joins TRBV6-1 to TRBJ1-6; TRBD1 matches at 11 bases. The CDR3 covers 16 residues. Losses at the gene ends were 1 base for V and 9 bases for J; bases not matched to a gene: 5. Germline V CDR1 and CDR2: MNHNS, SASEGT. The CDR3 region is CASSEVTGTGGSPLHF. CDR3 bases: TGTGCCAGCAGTGAAGTAACCGGGACAGGGGGTTCACCCCTCCACTTT.

The chain is built from TRBV27 and TRBJ1-2, with D possibly TRBD1 on 6 matching bases. Germline CDR1 MNHEY, CDR2 SMNVEV (reference sequence). CDR3 length: 13 amino acids. V gave up 2 bases and J gave up 7 bases, with 11 bases separating them. The CDR3 nucleotides read TGTGCCAGCAGTTTAAGAGGCAGGGGTGGCTACACCTTC. This codes for CASSLRGRGGYTF.

Notes on this clone: The junction differs from germline at one of its ends, possibly a read error. The chain has TRBV18 and TRBJ2-2; 9 bases fit TRBD2. The CDR3 totals 15 residues. Germline V gives CDR1 KGHSH, CDR2 LQKENI. The CDR3 protein is CASSPLAGDTGELFF. Here the CDR3 DNA reads TGTGCCAGCTCCCCACTAGCGGGCGACACCGGGGAGCTGTTTTTT.

The rearrangement uses TRBV11-3 and TRBJ2-2; D possibly corresponds to TRBD2 (5 bases). Trimming left V 4 bases short and J 9 bases short, with 9 bases between. Germline values: CDR1 SGHNT, CDR2 YENEEA. This CDR3 comprises 12 residues. The CDR3, as DNA: TGTGCCAGCAGCTCCGGGATCCGGGAGCTGTTTTTT. Protein product: CASSSGIRELFF.

The V call is TRBV5-4, the J call TRBJ2-3, with a tentative D call TRBD1 (6 bases). The CDR3 has 14 amino acids. V was pared by 2 bases and J by 4 bases, with 11 bases between. In germline, CDR1 is SGHNT, CDR2 YYREEE (reference sequence). The CDR3 sequence: CASSFPQGPDTQYF. The CDR3 coding sequence is TGTGCCAGCAGCTTTCCACAGGGCCCAGATACGCAGTATTTT.

The rearrangement links TRBV6-6 to TRBJ1-5, with D perhaps TRBD1 (6 bases). Germline V gene sequence: CDR1 MNHNY, CDR2 SVGAGI (reference sequence). V dropped 4 bases and J dropped 3 bases, with 10 bases sitting between them. This CDR3 contains 14 residues. Written as DNA, the CDR3 is TGTGCCAGCAGTTTCGACAGGACCAATCAGCCCCAGCATTTT. Translation gives CASSFDRTNQPQHF.

The V call is TRBV4-2, the J call TRBJ2-5, with unresolved D. Germline assignment: CDR1 LGHNA and CDR2 YNFKEQ. The germline V and J ends were trimmed by 4 bases and 0 bases, with 6 bases remaining between them. This CDR3 is built from 13 residues. The CDR3 sequence is CASSLVDQETQYF. The DNA of the CDR3 is TGTGCCAGCAGCCTTGTAGACCAAGAGACCCAGTACTTC.

The chain joins TRBV2 to TRBJ2-1; TRBD1 might be the D (5 bases). Between the trimmed V and J ends, which lost 5 bases and 5 bases, there was a span of 10 bases. Germline CDR1 SNHLY, CDR2 FYNNEI. CDR3 length: 13 residues. In DNA, the CDR3 is TGTGCCAGCAGTAGGGGCTGGGACAATGAGCAGTTCTTC. As protein: CASSRGWDNEQFF.

This chain joins TRBV28 and TRBJ1-2; TRBD1 is a possible D gene (6 bases). CDR3 length equals 16 residues. Trimming shortened V by 6 bases and J by 8 bases, and 25 bases separated the two germline ends. CDR1 is MDHEN and CDR2 is SYDVKM in the germline V gene. CDR3 protein: CASSQGGFGVIGGYTF. In DNA form, the CDR3 reads TGTGCCAGCAGCCAAGGGGGATTCGGGGTTATAGGCGGCTACACCTTC.

This chain uses TRBV11-2 with TRBJ1-5, with D unclear. Trimming took 1 base from V and 5 from J, leaving 12 bases between them. This CDR3 region has 15 residues. Germline V lookup: CDR1 SGHAT, CDR2 FQNNGV. This CDR3 reads CASSLGGGPHQPQHF. The CDR3 DNA is TGTGCCAGCAGCTTAGGTGGCGGGCCTCATCAGCCCCAGCATTTT.

The chain couples TRBV14 to TRBJ1-3; 10 bases are shared with TRBD1. Germline V gene sequence: CDR1 SGHDN, CDR2 FVKESK. J was trimmed by 8 bases and V by 3 bases; bases with no gene match: 7. CDR3 length: 15 residues. CDR3 loop: CASSQETGGFDTIYF. Here the CDR3 DNA reads TGTGCCAGCAGCCAGGAGACAGGGGGCTTTGACACCATATATTTT.

The chain joins TRBV6-5 to TRBJ2-7, with D possibly being TRBD2 (5 bases). The V gene's germline CDR1 is MNHEY and CDR2 SVGAGI. V was pared by 4 bases and J by 5 bases, with 9 bases between. This CDR3 contains 12 residues. CDR3 protein: CASSSDGDEQYV. The CDR3 nucleotides read TGTGCCAGCAGTTCCGACGGGGACGAGCAGTACGTC.